This T cell receptor (beta chain) comes out of a study of spatial heterogeneity in lung cancer. Background on the study: The average appearance count of each unique TCR and UMI combination in raw reads was more than ten.

Remarks on this clonotype: Its antigen is not known.

TCR cDNA molecules each carried a unique molecular identifier. TCRdb re-derived calls from the 5' RACE reads in MiXCR, one entry per CDR3 protein. The sample records approximately 44,000 distinct CDR3 sequences, about an eighth being singletons. General study findings and limits: Ubiquitous expanded tumor TCRs showed up in blood more at resection than follow-up.

Specified time point: sample taken at primary tumor resection. The study sequenced unsorted whole RNA from tumor, nontumor lung or frozen PBMC. Samples came from some 73 TRACERx patients with untreated early-stage lung cancer. CDR3 size: 14 residues. V shed 9 bases and J shed 0 bases, with 11 bases lying between them. Germline V gene sequence: CDR1 KGHDR, CDR2 SFDVKD. The receptor comes from a male donor with early-stage non-small cell lung cancer. The V and J genes are TRBV24-1 and TRBJ1-5, with a possible D match to TRBD1 (5 bases). This material consisted of PBMCs, taken at surgery. The CDR3, as DNA: TGTGCCACCGCGACAGCATATAGCAATCAGCCCCAGCATTTT. This translates into CATATAYSNQPQHF.